The 12 T cell receptor beta chains below come from one sample, sequenced in a study of blood T cell repertoires in COVID-19. Some clones are missing from TCRdb's copy, which holds only in-frame ones; the method was immunoSEQ multiplex PCR. The table lists fewer than 85,000 clones, 84% of them singletons. The sample comprised peripheral blood. The receptors were sampled from a human donor in a cohort sampled during active COVID-19.

The chain joins TRBV7-9 to TRBJ2-7, with 11 positions matching TRBD1. V dropped 5 bases and J dropped 3; count of bases not matched to a gene: 12. Per germline, CDR1 SEHNR and CDR2 FQNEAQ (reference sequence). This CDR3 is built from 17 residues. Written as DNA, the CDR3 is TGTGCCAGCAGCCCGGCCTTAGGACAGGGGGCCCTCTACGAGCAGTACTTC. Amino acids: CASSPALGQGALYEQYF.

This chain joins TRBV11-2 and TRBJ1-2, with 7 nucleotides matching TRBD1. There are 13 residues in the CDR3. The germline V gene has CDR1 SGHAT and CDR2 FQNNGV. The V segment lost 5 bases and the J segment 7 bases; nucleotides outside the gene matches: 7. CDR3 amino acids: CASSLRQGIGYTF. The CDR3 nucleotides are TGTGCCAGCAGCCTTCGACAGGGAATTGGCTACACCTTC.

This chain uses TRBV28 with TRBJ2-7; 8 positions match TRBD1. The CDR3 is made up of 13 amino acids. J gave up 2 bases and V 7 bases, and 4 bases lay outside the gene matches. CDR1 is MDHEN and CDR2 is SYDVKM in the germline V gene. The DNA for the CDR3 is TGTGCCAGCATGGCAGGGGGCGCCTACGAGCAGTACTTC. Amino acid sequence: CASMAGGAYEQYF.

The chain has TRBV6-5 and TRBJ1-5; 9 bases map to TRBD1. The CDR3 consists of 14 residues. Trimming cost V 7 bases and J 7 bases; bases outside gene matches: 8. Germline V gives CDR1 MNHEY, CDR2 SVGAGI. The CDR3 protein is CASTAGDRAQPQHF. The CDR3 nucleotides read TGTGCCAGCACCGCCGGGGACAGGGCACAGCCCCAGCATTTT.

The J gene is TRBJ2-3, the V gene TRBV6-5; 7 bases align to TRBD1. The V gene's germline CDR1 is MNHEY and CDR2 SVGAGI. Germline trimming cut 6 bases from V and 3 bases from J; bases unmatched to any gene: 3. The CDR3 extends over 13 amino acids. Here the CDR3 DNA reads TGTGCCAGCAGAAGACAGGGTACAGATACGCAGTATTTT. Amino acid sequence: CASRRQGTDTQYF.

J is TRBJ1-2 and V is TRBV11-2; a weak D match, TRBD1 (5 bases). This CDR3 contains 16 residues. Trimming pared 4 bases from V and 8 bases from J, leaving 23 bases between. CDR1 and CDR2 (germline): SGHAT, FQNNGV. The CDR3 reads CASSSGSLGGVGGYTF. Here the CDR3 DNA reads TGTGCCAGCAGCTCCGGTTCCCTCGGAGGGGTAGGAGGCTACACCTTC.

This clone was counted between two and nine times. The rearrangement uses TRBV6-6 and TRBJ2-2, with TRBD1 matching 10 bases. From germline, CDR1 is MNHNY and CDR2 SVGAGI (reference sequence). The CDR3 runs 16 residues. V was pared by 6 bases and J by 3 bases, with 7 bases of the junction left unmatched. CDR3 sequence (DNA): TGTGCCAGCAGGGATCCGGGACAGGGGTACACCGGGGAGCTGTTTTTT. Protein product: CASRDPGQGYTGELFF.

J is TRBJ1-1 and V is TRBV19; no clear D gene. This CDR3 has 15 residues. V was clipped by 0 bases and J by 2 bases, with 10 bases between them. The germline CDR1 and CDR2 sequences are LNHDA and SQIVND (reference sequence). The CDR3 loop reads CASSIDISSNTEAFF. The DNA for the CDR3 is TGTGCCAGTAGTATAGATATTAGTTCCAACACTGAAGCTTTCTTT.

The chain couples TRBV10-3 to TRBJ2-5, with TRBD1 matching over 7 bases. V shed 3 bases, J shed 7 bases, and the junction held 8 bases outside the gene matches. CDR1 and CDR2 from the germline V gene are ENHRY and SYGVKD. The CDR3 runs 14 residues. The CDR3 DNA is TGTGCCATCAGTGACACAGGGGCCGAGAGGACCCAGTACTTC. The encoded protein is CAISDTGAERTQYF.

The rearrangement uses TRBV10-3 and TRBJ2-6; D may be TRBD2 (5 bases). Germline V gives CDR1 ENHRY, CDR2 SYGVKD. V gave up 0 bases and J gave up 4 bases, with 16 bases separating them. The CDR3 has 18 amino acids. The CDR3 DNA sequence: TGTGCCATCAGTGAGTCGTCTCTTCGAGGGTCAGGGGCCAACGTCCTGACTTTC. Translated: CAISESSLRGSGANVLTF.

This chain joins TRBV9 and TRBJ2-3, with a possible D match to TRBD2 (6 bases). The CDR3 loop spans 15 amino acids. Deletions cut 0 bases from V and 3 bases from J, with 11 bases between. Germline V gene sequence: CDR1 SGDLS, CDR2 YYNGEE. The CDR3 loop reads CASSVDTGVTDTQYF. In DNA, the CDR3 is TGTGCCAGCAGCGTAGACACGGGGGTAACAGATACGCAGTATTTT.

V and J are TRBV7-2 and TRBJ1-1; 10 bases are shared with TRBD1. With V trimmed by 2 bases and J by 0 bases, 6 bases remained unmatched. CDR3 length: 17 amino acids. Germline values: CDR1 SGHTA, CDR2 FQGNSA. CDR3 protein: CASSLRGTGVVNTEAFF. The CDR3 bases are TGTGCCAGCAGCTTAAGGGGGACAGGGGTTGTGAACACTGAAGCTTTCTTT.